The next 27 T cell receptor beta chains were all read from a single sample in a study of CXCR3-negative and CXCR3-positive naive CD8 T cells. Preparation of TRB cDNA libraries relied on 5' RACE carrying UMI labels. TCRdb reprocessed the 5' RACE reads, with one entry per CDR3 protein and no DNA. Its clone listing holds nearly 45,000 distinct CDR3 sequences. The source material was memory CD8+ T cells from blood. The receptors derive from a human donor in good health. Some clones in this sample may be carry-over from other donors' samples.

The V call is TRBV6-2 or TRBV6-3, the J call TRBJ2-1; absent DNA, TCRdb's TRBD1 call cannot be checked. The CDR3 has 13 amino acids. Germline CDR1 reads MNHEY; CDR2 reads SVGEGT. The chain's CDR3 is CASSPHPGNEQFF.

CDR3 sequence reads: CASSYRSSGNTIYF. The chain is built from TRBV11-2 and TRBJ1-3; TCRdb calls TRBD1, which cannot be checked without DNA. CDR1 and CDR2 from the germline V gene are SGHAT and FQNNGV. The CDR3 covers 14 residues.

The V call is TRBV7-9, the J call TRBJ1-5; TCRdb gives TRBD1 as the D gene, but with no DNA this cannot be confirmed. Looked up from germline, CDR1 is SEHNR and CDR2 is FQNEAQ (reference sequence). The CDR3 sequence is 15 residues long. The CDR3 region is CASSSGQHSGQPQHF.

This chain joins TRBV27 and TRBJ2-1; TCRdb picks TRBD2, but there is no DNA to check that call. The CDR3 contains 16 residues. The germline gives CDR1 MNHEY, CDR2 SMNVEV (reference sequence). The CDR3 loop reads CASSLLGGNGNNEQFF.

This rearrangement joins TRBV29-1 to TRBJ2-2. Per germline, CDR1 SQVTM and CDR2 ANQGSEA. The CDR3 consists of 13 residues. The CDR3 protein is CSVLGANTGELFF.

V is TRBV6-2 or TRBV6-3 and J is TRBJ2-5; the D gene TCRdb calls, TRBD1, cannot be checked with no DNA. There are 13 residues in the CDR3. CDR1 and CDR2 (germline): MNHEY, SVGEGT. CDR3 in amino acids: CASSPSAAETQYF.

The V gene is TRBV6-2 or TRBV6-3, the J gene TRBJ2-7. The CDR3 runs to 14 residues. CDR1 and CDR2 (germline): MNHEY, SVGEGT. CDR3 residues: CASSYPGETYEQYF.

The rearrangement links TRBV2 to TRBJ2-7. Germline loops: CDR1 SNHLY, CDR2 FYNNEI. This CDR3 is built from 17 residues. The CDR3 protein is CASSEAPITKGSYEQYF.

V is TRBV15 and J is TRBJ2-7; TCRdb designates TRBD1, a call that cannot be tested without DNA. Germline V CDR1 and CDR2: LNHNV, YYDKDF (reference sequence). This CDR3 is built from 16 residues. The CDR3: CATSRGYRDSSYEQYF.

This chain links TRBV25-1 with TRBJ1-1; without DNA, the TCRdb call of TRBD1 cannot be checked. There are 13 residues in the CDR3. Germline assignment: CDR1 MGHDK and CDR2 SYGVNS. The CDR3 spells CASSGQGNTEAFF.

The chain employs TRBV7-8 and TRBJ2-7; TCRdb indicates TRBD2, and absent DNA this call remains unverified. CDR1 SGHVS and CDR2 FQNEAQ come from the germline V gene. The CDR3 is made up of 16 amino acids. The CDR3 sequence is CASSPPIGGPSYEQYF.

The CDR3 reads CATRGMGGETQYF. The chain uses TRBV28 and TRBJ2-5; no DNA is available, so the TRBD2 call from TCRdb remains unchecked. CDR1 and CDR2 (germline): MDHEN, SYDVKM. The CDR3 covers 13 residues.

This chain joins TRBV5-1 and TRBJ2-2; the D call of TRBD2 rests on TCRdb alone, since no DNA is present to check it. Germline CDR1 and CDR2: SGHRS and YFSETQ. The CDR3 is made up of 19 amino acids. CDR3 sequence reads: CASSPSGTSGSYPTGELFF.

CDR3 region: CAWSGGIAEQYF. This chain links TRBV30 with TRBJ2-7; absent DNA, TCRdb's TRBD2 call cannot be checked. CDR1 is GTSNPN and CDR2 is SVGIG in the germline V gene (reference sequence). The length of the CDR3 is 12 residues.

The rearrangement links TRBV7-9 to TRBJ2-1; absent DNA, TCRdb's TRBD1 call cannot be checked. The CDR3 loop spans 15 amino acids. Per germline, CDR1 SEHNR and CDR2 FQNEAQ (reference sequence). CDR3 region: CASWGTGSSYNEQFF.

The chain couples TRBV12-3 or TRBV12-4 to TRBJ2-7. The CDR3 length is 14 residues. CDR3 protein: CASSLISEDYEQYF.

The chain combines TRBV28 with TRBJ1-2; checking the TCRdb D call of TRBD1 is not possible without DNA. CDR1 MDHEN and CDR2 SYDVKM come from the germline V gene. CDR3 length: 15 residues. The CDR3 loop is CASSPPSLANYGYTF.

The CDR3: CASAISGGAYNEQFF. The rearrangement joins TRBV6-2 or TRBV6-3 to TRBJ2-1; TCRdb's D call, TRBD2, is unchecked because there is no DNA. Germline V CDR1 and CDR2: MNHEY, SVGEGT. The CDR3 runs to 15 residues.

The chain uses TRBV7-9 and TRBJ1-4. The germline gives CDR1 SEHNR, CDR2 FQNEAQ (reference sequence). This CDR3 contains 11 residues. This CDR3 is CASSLMGKLFF.

V usage is TRBV7-9 and J usage is TRBJ1-1; TCRdb outputs TRBD1, but without DNA this stays unchecked. The CDR3 length is 15 residues. Per the germline V gene, CDR1 is SEHNR and CDR2 is FQNEAQ (reference sequence). CDR3 residues: CASSPRGVGNTEAFF.

The gene calls are TRBV6-5 and TRBJ1-4. The germline CDR1 and CDR2 sequences are MNHEY and SVGAGI. This CDR3 spans 15 amino acids. The CDR3 sequence: CASSYSSFGNEKLFF.

V gene TRBV14 combines with J gene TRBJ2-4; TCRdb designates TRBD2, a call that cannot be tested without DNA. The CDR3 is made up of 16 amino acids. Germline V CDR1 and CDR2: SGHDN, FVKESK. The CDR3 sequence: CASSQAQGLAKNIQYF. The full variable domain, completed using reference TRBV14 and TRBJ2-4, is EAGVTQFPSHSVIEKGQTVTLRCDPISGHDNLYWYRRVMGKEIKFLLHFVKESKQDESGMPNNRFLAERTGGTYSTLKVQPAELEDSGVYFCASSQAQGLAKNIQYFGAGTRLSVL.

The chain has TRBV21-1 and TRBJ2-7; TCRdb names TRBD1, which stays unverified in the absence of DNA. TRBV21-1 is a listed pseudogene. CDR3 length: 22 residues. Here the CDR3 reads CASSAHEVRGQGISGPSYEQYF.

This chain links TRBV25-1 with TRBJ1-4. The CDR3 consists of 12 residues. Germline V gene sequence: CDR1 MGHDK, CDR2 SYGVNS. The CDR3 spells CASSAQQEKLFF. Variable domain in full (rest from reference TRBV25-1 and TRBJ1-4): EADIYQTPRYLVIGTGKKITLECSQTMGHDKMYWYQQDPGMELHLIHYSYGVNSTEKGDLSSESTVSRIRTEHFPLTLESARPSHTSQYLCASSAQQEKLFFGSGTQLSVL.

CDR3 sequence: CSVEVRDREVEGYEQYF. The J gene is TRBJ2-7, the V gene TRBV29-1; absent DNA, TCRdb's TRBD1 call cannot be checked. CDR1 is SQVTM, CDR2 ANQGSEA, per germline. CDR3 length: 17 residues.

This chain joins TRBV28 and TRBJ2-4; without DNA, the TCRdb call of TRBD1 cannot be checked. The length of the CDR3 is 16 residues. The germline CDR1 and CDR2 sequences are MDHEN and SYDVKM. CDR3 region: CASSPPSALDRNIQYF.

CDR3 residues: CASSYLGASGETQYF. This chain joins TRBV6-5 and TRBJ2-5; the TCRdb call, TRBD2, lacks DNA for checking. This CDR3 is 15 amino acids long. Germline V gene lookup returns CDR1 MNHEY and CDR2 SVGAGI.